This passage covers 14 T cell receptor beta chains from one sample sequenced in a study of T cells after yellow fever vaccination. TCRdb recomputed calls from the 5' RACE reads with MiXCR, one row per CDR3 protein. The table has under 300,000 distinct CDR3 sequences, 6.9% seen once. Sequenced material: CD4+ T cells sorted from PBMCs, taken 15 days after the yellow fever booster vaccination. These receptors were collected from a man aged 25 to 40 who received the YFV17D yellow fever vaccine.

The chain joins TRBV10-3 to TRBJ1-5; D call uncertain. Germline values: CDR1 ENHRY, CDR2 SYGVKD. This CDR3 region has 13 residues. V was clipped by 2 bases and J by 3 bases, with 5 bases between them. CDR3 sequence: CAISETDNQPQHF. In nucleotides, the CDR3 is TGTGCCATCAGTGAGACAGACAATCAGCCCCAGCATTTT.

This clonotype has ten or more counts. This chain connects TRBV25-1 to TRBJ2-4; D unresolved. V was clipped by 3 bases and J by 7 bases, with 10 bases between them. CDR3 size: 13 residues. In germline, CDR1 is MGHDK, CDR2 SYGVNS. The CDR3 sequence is CASSEPPANIQYF. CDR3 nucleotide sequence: TGTGCCAGCAGTGAGCCCCCCGCTAACATTCAGTACTTC.

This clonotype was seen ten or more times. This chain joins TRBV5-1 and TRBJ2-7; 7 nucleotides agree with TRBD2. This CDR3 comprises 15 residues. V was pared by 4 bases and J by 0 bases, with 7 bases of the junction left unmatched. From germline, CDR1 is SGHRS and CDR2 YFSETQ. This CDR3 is CASSTASGGSYEQYF. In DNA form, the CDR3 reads TGCGCCAGCAGCACCGCTAGCGGAGGCTCCTACGAGCAGTACTTC.

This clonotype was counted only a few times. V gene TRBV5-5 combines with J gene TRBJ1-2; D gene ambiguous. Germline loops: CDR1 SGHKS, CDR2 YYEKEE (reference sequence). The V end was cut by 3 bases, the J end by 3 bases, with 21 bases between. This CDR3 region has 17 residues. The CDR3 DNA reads TGTGCCAGCAGCTCAACTGGCGGGTCAGCCTCTGACTATGGCTACACCTTC. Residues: CASSSTGGSASDYGYTF.

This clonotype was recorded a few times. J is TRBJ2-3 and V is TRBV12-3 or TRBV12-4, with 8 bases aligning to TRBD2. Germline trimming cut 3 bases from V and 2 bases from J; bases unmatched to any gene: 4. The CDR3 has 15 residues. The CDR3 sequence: CASSLGAGATDTQYF. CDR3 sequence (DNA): TGTGCCAGCAGTTTGGGAGCGGGGGCCACAGATACGCAGTATTTT.

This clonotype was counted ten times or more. The CDR3 DNA sequence: TGTGCCAGCAGTTTGTATGTTCGTGGGAAGTATCCCCAGTACTTC. This sequence encodes CASSLYVRGKYPQYF. The chain couples TRBV27 to TRBJ2-5; D is ambiguous. Trimming removed 3 bases at V and 9 bases at J, with 20 bases between. CDR1 is MNHEY, CDR2 SMNVEV, per germline (reference sequence). The CDR3 length is 15 residues.

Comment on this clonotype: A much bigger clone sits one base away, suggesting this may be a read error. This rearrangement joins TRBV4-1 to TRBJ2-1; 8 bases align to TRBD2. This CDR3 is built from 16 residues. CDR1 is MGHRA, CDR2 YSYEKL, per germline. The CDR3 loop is CATSQGGLVRGDEQFF. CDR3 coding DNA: TGCGCCACCAGCCAAGGGGGACTAGTAAGGGGCGATGAGCAGTTCTTC.

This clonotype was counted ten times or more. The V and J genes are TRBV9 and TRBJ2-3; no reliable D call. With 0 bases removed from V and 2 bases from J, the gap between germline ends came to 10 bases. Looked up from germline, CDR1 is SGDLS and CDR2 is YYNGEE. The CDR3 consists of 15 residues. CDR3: CASSVAGIFTDTQYF. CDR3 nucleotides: TGTGCCAGCAGCGTAGCAGGAATCTTCACAGATACGCAGTATTTT.

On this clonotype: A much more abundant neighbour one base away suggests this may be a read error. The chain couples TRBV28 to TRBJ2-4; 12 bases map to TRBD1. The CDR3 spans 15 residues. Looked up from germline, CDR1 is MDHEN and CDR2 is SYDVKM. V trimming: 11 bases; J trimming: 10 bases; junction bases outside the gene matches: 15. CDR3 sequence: CAGGTPGQGALIQYF. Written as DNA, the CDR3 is TGTGCCGGCGGGACCCCGGGACAGGGGGCTTTGATTCAGTACTTC.

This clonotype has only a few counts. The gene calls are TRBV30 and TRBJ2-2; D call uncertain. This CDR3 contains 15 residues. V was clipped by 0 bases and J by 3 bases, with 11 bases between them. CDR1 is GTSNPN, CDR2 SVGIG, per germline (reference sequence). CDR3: CAWSVRGAYTGELFF. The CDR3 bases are TGTGCCTGGAGTGTACGTGGCGCCTACACCGGGGAGCTGTTTTTT. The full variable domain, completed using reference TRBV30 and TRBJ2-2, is SQTIHQWPATLVQPVGSPLSLECTVEGTSNPNLYWYRQAAGRGLQLLFYSVGIGQISSEVPQNLSASRPQDRQFILSSKKLLLSDSGFYLCAWSVRGAYTGELFFGEGSRLTVL.

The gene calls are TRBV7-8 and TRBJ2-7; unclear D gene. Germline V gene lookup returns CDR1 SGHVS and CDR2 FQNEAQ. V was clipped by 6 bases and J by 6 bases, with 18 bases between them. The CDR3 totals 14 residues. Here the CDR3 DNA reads TGTGCCAGCAGTTTGCGGCCTGATCGGAGCGAGCAGTACTTC. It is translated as CASSLRPDRSEQYF. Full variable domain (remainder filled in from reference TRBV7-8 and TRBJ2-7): GAGVSQSPRYKVAKRGQDVALRCDPISGHVSLFWYQQALGQGPEFLTYFQNEAQLDKSGLPSDRFFAERPEGSVSTLKIQRTQQEDSAVYLCASSLRPDRSEQYFGPGTRLTVT.

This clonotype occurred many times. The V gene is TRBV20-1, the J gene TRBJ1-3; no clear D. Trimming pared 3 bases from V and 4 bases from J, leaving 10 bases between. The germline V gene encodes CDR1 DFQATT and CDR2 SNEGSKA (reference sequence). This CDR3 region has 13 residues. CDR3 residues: CSARNSNGNTIYF. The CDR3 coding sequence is TGCAGTGCTAGGAACAGTAACGGAAACACCATATATTTT.

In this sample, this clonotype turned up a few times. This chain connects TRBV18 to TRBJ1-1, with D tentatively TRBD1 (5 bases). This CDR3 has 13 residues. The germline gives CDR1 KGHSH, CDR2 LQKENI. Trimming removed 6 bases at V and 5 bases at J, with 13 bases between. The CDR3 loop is CASSPQGRTEAFF. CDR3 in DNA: TGTGCCAGCTCGCCGCAGGGTCGGACTGAAGCTTTCTTT.

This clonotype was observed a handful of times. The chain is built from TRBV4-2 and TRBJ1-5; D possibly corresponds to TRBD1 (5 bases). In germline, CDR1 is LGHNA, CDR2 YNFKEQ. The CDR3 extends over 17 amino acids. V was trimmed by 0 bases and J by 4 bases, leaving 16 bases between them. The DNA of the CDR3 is TGTGCCAGCAGCCAAGATCAGGGAGCCAGGCCGAATCAGCCCCAGCATTTT. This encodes CASSQDQGARPNQPQHF.